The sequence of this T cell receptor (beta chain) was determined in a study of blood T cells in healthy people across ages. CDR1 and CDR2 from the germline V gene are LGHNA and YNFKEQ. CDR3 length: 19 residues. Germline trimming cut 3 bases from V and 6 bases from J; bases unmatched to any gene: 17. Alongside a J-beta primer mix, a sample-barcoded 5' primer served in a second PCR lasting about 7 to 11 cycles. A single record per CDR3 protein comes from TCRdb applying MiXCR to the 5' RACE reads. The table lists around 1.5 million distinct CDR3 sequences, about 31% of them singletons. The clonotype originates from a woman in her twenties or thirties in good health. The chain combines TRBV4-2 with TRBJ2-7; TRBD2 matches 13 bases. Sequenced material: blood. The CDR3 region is CASSHTLAGGSGWIGEQYF. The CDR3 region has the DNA TGTGCCAGCAGCCATACACTAGCGGGAGGGTCAGGATGGATCGGCGAGCAGTACTTC.